This T cell receptor (beta chain) is from a study of blood T cell repertoires in COVID-19. Clones were sequenced by immunoSEQ multiplex PCR, and TCRdb holds only the in-frame ones, with some missing. The sample lists approximately 120,000 clones, about 88% occurring once. The germline V and J ends were trimmed by 2 bases and 7 bases, with 12 bases remaining between them. CDR1 is KGHSH, CDR2 LQKENI, per germline. There are 14 residues in the CDR3. The clonotype comes from a woman older than 75 with acute or convalescent COVID-19. The chain joins TRBV18 to TRBJ2-1; D might be TRBD1 (5 bases). The sample consisted of peripheral blood. DNA for the CDR3: TGTGCCAGCTCACCATCCAGGGCAGCAAATGAGCAGTTCTTC. It is translated as CASSPSRAANEQFF.